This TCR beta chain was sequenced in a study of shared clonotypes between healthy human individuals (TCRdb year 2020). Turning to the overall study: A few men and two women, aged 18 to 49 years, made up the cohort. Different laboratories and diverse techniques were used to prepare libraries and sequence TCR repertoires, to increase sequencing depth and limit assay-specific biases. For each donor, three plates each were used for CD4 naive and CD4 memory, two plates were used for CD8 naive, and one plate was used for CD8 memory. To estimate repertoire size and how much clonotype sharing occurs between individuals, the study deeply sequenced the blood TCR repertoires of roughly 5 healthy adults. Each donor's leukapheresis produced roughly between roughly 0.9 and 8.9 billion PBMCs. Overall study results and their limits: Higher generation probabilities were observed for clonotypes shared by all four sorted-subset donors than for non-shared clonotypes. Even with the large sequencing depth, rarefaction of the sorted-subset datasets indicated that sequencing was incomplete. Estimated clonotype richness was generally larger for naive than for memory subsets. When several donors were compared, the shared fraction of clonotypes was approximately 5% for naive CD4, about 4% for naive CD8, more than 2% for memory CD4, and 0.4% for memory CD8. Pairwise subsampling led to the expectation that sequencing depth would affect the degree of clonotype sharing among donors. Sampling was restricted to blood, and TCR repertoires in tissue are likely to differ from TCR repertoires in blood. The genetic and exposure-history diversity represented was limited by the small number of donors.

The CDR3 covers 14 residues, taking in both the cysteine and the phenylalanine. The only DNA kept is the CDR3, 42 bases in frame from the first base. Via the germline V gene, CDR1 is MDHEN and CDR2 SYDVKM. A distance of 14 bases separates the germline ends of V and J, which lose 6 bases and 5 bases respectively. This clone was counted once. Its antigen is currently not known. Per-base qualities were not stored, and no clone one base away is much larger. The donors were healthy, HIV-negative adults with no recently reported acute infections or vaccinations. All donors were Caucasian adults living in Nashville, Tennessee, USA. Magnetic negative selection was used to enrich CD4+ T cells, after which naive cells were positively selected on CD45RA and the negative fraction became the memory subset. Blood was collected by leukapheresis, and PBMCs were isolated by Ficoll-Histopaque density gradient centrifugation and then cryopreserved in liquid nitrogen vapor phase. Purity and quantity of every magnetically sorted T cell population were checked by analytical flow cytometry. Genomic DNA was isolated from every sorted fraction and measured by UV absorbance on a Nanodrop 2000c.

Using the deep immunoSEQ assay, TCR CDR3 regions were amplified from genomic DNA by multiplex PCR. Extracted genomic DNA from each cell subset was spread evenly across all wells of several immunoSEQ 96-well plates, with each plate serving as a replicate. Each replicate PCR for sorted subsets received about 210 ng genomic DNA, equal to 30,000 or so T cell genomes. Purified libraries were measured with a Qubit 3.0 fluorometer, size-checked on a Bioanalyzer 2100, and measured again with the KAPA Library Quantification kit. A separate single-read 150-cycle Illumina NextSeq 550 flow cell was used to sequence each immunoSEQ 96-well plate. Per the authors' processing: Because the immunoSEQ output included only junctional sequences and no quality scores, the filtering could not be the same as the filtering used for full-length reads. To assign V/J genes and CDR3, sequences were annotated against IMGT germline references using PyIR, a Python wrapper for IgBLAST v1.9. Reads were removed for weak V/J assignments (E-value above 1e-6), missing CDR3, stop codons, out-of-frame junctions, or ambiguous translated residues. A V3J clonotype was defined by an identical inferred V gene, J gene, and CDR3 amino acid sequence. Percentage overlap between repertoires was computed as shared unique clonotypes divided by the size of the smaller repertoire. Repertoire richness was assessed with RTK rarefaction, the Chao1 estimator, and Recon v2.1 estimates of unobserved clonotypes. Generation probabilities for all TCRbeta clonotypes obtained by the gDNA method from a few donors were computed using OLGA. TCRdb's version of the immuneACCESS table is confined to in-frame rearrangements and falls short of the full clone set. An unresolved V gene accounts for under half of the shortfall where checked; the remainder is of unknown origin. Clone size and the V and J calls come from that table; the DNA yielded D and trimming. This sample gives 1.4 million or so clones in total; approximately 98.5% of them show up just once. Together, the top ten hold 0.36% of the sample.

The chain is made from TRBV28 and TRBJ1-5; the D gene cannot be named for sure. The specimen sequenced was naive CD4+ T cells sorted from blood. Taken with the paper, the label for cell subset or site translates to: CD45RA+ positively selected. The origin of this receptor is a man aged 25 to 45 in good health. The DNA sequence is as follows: TGTGCCAGCAGGGACCGGGAGATCTATCAGCCCCAGCATTTT. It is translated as CASRDREIYQPQHF.